The 8 T cell receptor beta chains below all came from one sample that was sequenced in a study of regulatory T cells in long-lasting Graves disease. Time point indicated: newly diagnosed GD, antithyroid drugs for less than 3 months. With RNA extracted from PBMCs as input, the TCR library was made. For TCR beta, libraries came from iRepertoire HTBI primers and Arm-PCR of CDR3 regions. Each CDR3 protein gets one entry after TCRdb re-called the multiplex PCR reads with MiXCR. In the table there are about 210,000 distinct CDR3 sequences, around 20% of which are singletons. The sample was also linked to a second study, of T cells in Graves' hyperthyroidism and ophthalmopathy.

This specimen was peripheral blood mononuclear cells (PBMCs), taken at new diagnosis, from a patient treated with antithyroid drugs. These receptors originate from a woman in her twenties or thirties with Graves disease.

This clonotype was found many times. This rearrangement joins TRBV19 to TRBJ1-2, with TRBD1 identical over 7 bases. Losses at the gene ends were 5 bases for V and 2 bases for J; bases not matched to a gene: 8. Per the germline V gene, CDR1 is LNHDA and CDR2 is SQIVND (reference sequence). The CDR3 loop spans 15 amino acids. The CDR3: CASSSPGQLNYGYTF. The CDR3 bases are TGTGCCAGTAGTTCTCCGGGACAGCTAAACTATGGCTACACCTTC.

Turning to this clonotype: A read error may produce the germline difference seen at one junction end. The chain is built from TRBV18 and TRBJ2-7, with D uncertain. Germline V gives CDR1 KGHSH, CDR2 LQKENI. The CDR3 loop spans 14 amino acids. The CDR3 loop reads CARSPDPPTGEHYF. The DNA of the CDR3 is TGTGCCAGGTCCCCCGACCCTCCTACGGGCGAGCACTACTTC.

The sample holds many counts of this clonotype. The V call is TRBV2, the J call TRBJ1-5, with a possible D match to TRBD1 (6 bases). The CDR3 loop spans 14 amino acids. Germline CDR1 is SNHLY and CDR2 is FYNNEI. V lost 4 bases to trimming and J lost 2 bases, with 9 bases between them. Here the CDR3 reads CASSADRRNQPQHF. CDR3 coding DNA: TGTGCCAGCAGTGCCGACAGGCGCAATCAGCCCCAGCATTTT.

This clonotype came up a few times. This sequence may be a read error, since a much larger clone differs from it by one base. The chain uses TRBV7-3 and TRBJ1-6; possible D gene TRBD1, 5 bases. The CDR3 sequence is 14 residues long. CDR1 is SGHTA, CDR2 FQGTGA, per germline. Trimming shortened V by 8 bases and J by 13 bases, and 21 bases separated the two germline ends. CDR3 nucleotides: TGTGCCAGCCGCTACGGGACGGCTGGTAAGCCCCTCCACTTT. It encodes CASRYGTAGKPLHF.

This clonotype came up many times. The chain uses TRBV12-3 or TRBV12-4 and TRBJ1-2, with 7 bases identical to TRBD1. The CDR3 is 14 residues long. V lost 5 bases to trimming and J lost 1 base; unmatched junction nucleotides: 4. In DNA, the CDR3 is TGTGCCAGCAGTCACACAGGGGTTAACTATGGCTACACCTTC. This gives the protein CASSHTGVNYGYTF.

The gene calls are TRBV12-3 or TRBV12-4 and TRBJ2-5, with 7 nucleotides matching TRBD1. The CDR3 runs to 16 residues. The junction had 13 bases not matched to a gene; V was cut back by 4 bases and J by 5 bases. The CDR3 DNA reads TGTGCCAGCAGTTCATGGGACAGCCTCCCGATCGAGACCCAGTACTTC. Translated: CASSSWDSLPIETQYF.

Concerning this clonotype: A read error may be the cause here, since a much bigger clone is one base away. This chain uses TRBV6-2 or TRBV6-3 with TRBJ2-3; 8 bases line up with TRBD2. Germline assignment: CDR1 MNHEY and CDR2 SVGEGT. The CDR3 is 17 residues long. In nucleotides, the CDR3 is TGTGCCAGCGGAAAAGGGCGGGGGGTGGGCAACACAGATGCGCAGTATTTT. Its protein is CASGKGRGVGNTDAQYF.

This clonotype was observed many times. The chain is built from TRBV28 and TRBJ2-7, with 13 nucleotides matching TRBD2. Germline assignment: CDR1 MDHEN and CDR2 SYDVKM. CDR3 length equals 16 residues. V shed 4 bases and J 6 bases; nucleotides not matched to a gene: 9. As DNA, the CDR3 is TGTGCCAGCAGTTCCGGACTAGCGGGAGAGGATGGCGAGCAGTACTTC. Residues: CASSSGLAGEDGEQYF.